Following are 5 T cell receptor beta chains from one sample sequenced in a study of monozygotic twins with inflammatory bowel disease. TCRdb derives one entry per CDR3 protein from the 5' RACE reads, leaving out DNA. The data include about 110,000 distinct CDR3 sequences; the top ten clones carry 9.5% to 15%. Sequencing input: blood. All receptors come from a human donor with ulcerative colitis or Crohn's disease, or a healthy co-twin of an affected twin (not recorded which).

V and J are TRBV7-6 and TRBJ2-1; the TRBD2 assignment by TCRdb is unverifiable without DNA. Germline V gives CDR1 SGHVS, CDR2 FNYEAQ. CDR3 length equals 16 residues. The CDR3 here is CASSSLAGARDNEQFF. The entire variable domain, with the rest obtained from reference TRBV7-6 and TRBJ2-1, is as follows: GAGVSQSPRYKVTKRGQDVALRCDPISGHVSLYWYRQALGQGPEFLTYFNYEAQQDKSGLPNDRFSAERPEGSISTLTIQRTEQRDSAMYRCASSSLAGARDNEQFFGPGTRLTVL.

This clonotype ranks as medium-sized (0.01 to 0.1%) in terms of frequency. The chain combines TRBV5-1 with TRBJ2-5. The CDR3 extends over 11 amino acids. The germline CDR1 and CDR2 sequences are SGHRS and YFSETQ. The CDR3 reads CASSFQETQYF.

The rearrangement uses TRBV7-2 and TRBJ2-1; checking the TCRdb D call of TRBD1 is not possible without DNA. In germline, CDR1 is SGHTA, CDR2 FQGNSA. The CDR3 spans 14 residues. The CDR3 is CASSLVPLRYEQFF.

CDR3 region: CASSRQSVPGYNEQFF. The gene calls are TRBV6-5 and TRBJ2-1; without DNA, the TCRdb call of TRBD2 cannot be checked. From germline, CDR1 is MNHEY and CDR2 SVGAGI. This CDR3 spans 16 amino acids.

This chain uses TRBV5-1 with TRBJ2-7; TCRdb indicates TRBD2, and absent DNA this call remains unverified. Per the germline V gene, CDR1 is SGHRS and CDR2 is YFSETQ. The length of the CDR3 is 14 residues. Here the CDR3 reads CASSLGEARDEQYF.